The subject of this entry is one T cell receptor (beta chain). What it binds is unknown. This sample is drawn from a study of T-cell reconstitution after alpha-beta-depleted transplantation in children. Study-wide results and caveats: From surviving recipient T cells and thymic progenitors came the high day-60 TCRbeta diversity observed in some patients.

The CDR3 spans 13 residues. Trimming removed 5 bases at V and 6 bases at J, with 10 bases between. The V gene's germline CDR1 is MRHNA and CDR2 SNTAGT. Unique molecular identifiers were used in preparing the TCRbeta library. TCRdb independently ran MiXCR on the PCR reads; one entry per CDR3 protein. This sample has more than 45,000 distinct CDR3 sequences, with approximately 52% found just once. The sample in question was peripheral blood, obtained before TCRalphabeta/CD19-depleted stem cell transplant. The rearrangement joins TRBV6-4 to TRBJ2-2; D unclear. The sequence derives from a boy under two years old with SCID, due to receive a stem cell transplant. The CDR3: CASSLLEAGELFF. Here the CDR3 DNA reads TGTGCCAGCAGTCTCCTAGAGGCCGGGGAGCTGTTTTTT.